The 15 T cell receptor beta chains below were found in one sample sequenced in a study of human CD8 memory T cell subsets. It was UMI-labeled 5' RACE by which the TCR beta libraries were made. TCRdb reprocessed the 5' RACE reads; each CDR3 protein has one entry and no DNA is given. This repertoire comprises 15,000 to 20,000 distinct CDR3 sequences; its ten largest clones make up 5.7%. What was sequenced was CD8+ stem-like memory T cells (TSCM and TCM) sorted from PBMCs. Subset here: stem-like memory CD8 T cells (TSTEM), CCR7+ PD-1- TIGIT-. Every receptor here comes from a human donor in good health.

This sequence joins TRBV20-1 and TRBJ2-3. CDR3 size: 13 residues. Germline V CDR1 and CDR2: DFQATT, SNEGSKA (reference sequence). This chain's CDR3 is CSARDIATDTQYF.

The chain uses TRBV6-2 or TRBV6-3 and TRBJ2-7; lacking DNA, the TRBD1 call made by TCRdb goes unchecked. This CDR3 spans 14 amino acids. Germline CDR1 reads MNHEY; CDR2 reads SVGEGT. The CDR3 reads CASRGTGEFYEQYF.

This chain links TRBV7-9 with TRBJ2-1; TCRdb's assignment of TRBD1 cannot be checked, as there is no DNA. Germline-derived CDR1 and CDR2 are SEHNR and FQNEAQ (reference sequence). The CDR3 spans 12 residues. The CDR3 protein is CASSSDRGEQFF.

CDR3 protein: CASFAGSTDTQYF. The chain recombines TRBV7-9 with TRBJ2-3; the TRBD2 assignment by TCRdb is unverifiable without DNA. The CDR3 length is 13 residues. Germline V gene data show CDR1 as SEHNR and CDR2 as FQNEAQ (reference sequence).

The J gene is TRBJ2-1, the V gene TRBV7-6; TCRdb picks TRBD1, but there is no DNA to check that call. The CDR3 has 16 residues. The germline CDR1 and CDR2 sequences are SGHVS and FNYEAQ. CDR3 protein: CASSLAPPESYNEQFF.

The chain has TRBV6-1 and TRBJ2-1; TCRdb's D gene call, TRBD1, goes unchecked for lack of DNA. Germline loops: CDR1 MNHNS, CDR2 SASEGT. There are 15 residues in the CDR3. The CDR3 sequence: CASRESSGGYNEQFF.

The rearrangement uses TRBV11-2 and TRBJ2-1; without DNA, the TCRdb call of TRBD1 cannot be checked. CDR3 length: 14 residues. Germline loops: CDR1 SGHAT, CDR2 FQNNGV. The CDR3 spells CASSTSGQYNEQFF.

The J gene is TRBJ1-1, the V gene TRBV27; there is no DNA to check the TCRdb D call of TRBD1. The CDR3 totals 14 residues. Per the germline V gene, CDR1 is MNHEY and CDR2 is SMNVEV (reference sequence). The CDR3 reads CASSLQGMGTEAFF.

The J gene is TRBJ1-2, the V gene TRBV7-8. CDR1 SGHVS and CDR2 FQNEAQ come from the germline V gene. The CDR3 spans 14 residues. This CDR3 is CASSFRTEGYGYTF.

V and J are TRBV5-1 and TRBJ1-1. Germline V CDR1 and CDR2: SGHRS, YFSETQ. This CDR3 region has 14 residues. CDR3 loop: CASSFYSLNTEAFF. The full variable domain, completed using reference TRBV5-1 and TRBJ1-1, is KAGVTQTPRYLIKTRGQQVTLSCSPISGHRSVSWYQQTPGQGLQFLFEYFSETQRNKGNFPGRFSGRQFSNSRSEMNVSTLELGDSALYLCASSFYSLNTEAFFGQGTRLTVV.

Frequency places this clonotype as medium-sized. The V call is TRBV28, the J call TRBJ2-7; as DNA is missing, the TRBD1 call by TCRdb cannot be tested. The germline CDR1 and CDR2 sequences are MDHEN and SYDVKM. The CDR3 runs 15 residues. CDR3 loop: CASSEDRGTYYEQYF.

The V and J genes are TRBV2 and TRBJ1-6; TCRdb returns TRBD1, unconfirmable since there is no DNA. The CDR3 totals 17 residues. Germline V gene lookup returns CDR1 SNHLY and CDR2 FYNNEI. This chain's CDR3 is CASSGGTATIYNSPLHF.

Its frequency marks this clonotype as medium-sized. This chain joins TRBV7-9 and TRBJ2-1; TCRdb's D call of TRBD2 is untestable without DNA. The CDR3 is made up of 15 amino acids. CDR1 is SEHNR, CDR2 FQNEAQ, per germline (reference sequence). CDR3 in amino acids: CASSLTEGNYNEQFF.

This chain joins TRBV28 and TRBJ2-3; TCRdb indicates TRBD1, and absent DNA this call remains unverified. Germline V gene data show CDR1 as MDHEN and CDR2 as SYDVKM. The CDR3 totals 16 residues. The CDR3 is CASTLGTRLGTDTQYF.

The rearrangement links TRBV5-4 to TRBJ2-1; no DNA is available, so the TRBD2 call from TCRdb remains unchecked. Germline CDR1 SGHNT, CDR2 YYREEE (reference sequence). The CDR3 totals 15 residues. The CDR3 here is CASSFRGGKNNEQFF.